This TCR beta chain originates from a study of blood T cell repertoires in COVID-19 (dated by TCRdb to 2018 to 2020). For context, the study as a whole: The collaborator samples originated in the United States, Italy and Spain and spanned the acute and convalescent phases of COVID-19. Where available, HLA class I and class II types were obtained from metadata supplied by the sample provider rather than from assay-based typing. The repertoires were released in a freely available public database meant as a resource for research on the immune response to SARS-CoV-2. Subjects who had been exposed to COVID-19, were actively infected with it, or had recovered from it provided the deeply sampled blood TCRbeta repertoires that made up the dataset. The prospective study material was composed of cDNA or gDNA derived from T cells, B-cell-depleted T cells, or PBMCs. The samples were drawn from the first 160 participants of the ongoing ImmuneRACE study and from some 1,300 subjects provided by 6 global collaborators. Nearly every sample came with metadata listing a de-identified subject ID, COVID-19 status, age in years and sex.

Overall study outcomes, separate from this receptor: How much clinical and demographic metadata was included differed by source and by participant, and the metadata was provided uncurated.

As to this clone: Its antigen specificity is not known. No qualities accompany the bases; no much larger clone lies one base away.

TCRbeta CDR3 regions were amplified from genomic DNA using the immunoSEQ Assay, a bias-controlled multiplex PCR. The study's own analysis went as follows. The number of nucleated cells in each sample was estimated by amplification of reference gene primers within the assay. Sequence reads were collapsed and filtered to measure the absolute abundance of every unique TCRbeta CDR3 rearrangement. For each sample, productive Simpson clonality was calculated as the square root of Simpson's diversity index across productive rearrangements. Imported from immuneACCESS, the table was reduced by TCRdb to in-frame sequences with V and J called. These copies leave out some clones; in studies compared against another copy, an unresolved V gene accounts for under half, and the cause of the remainder is not known. V, J and clone size were drawn from that table, and D and trimming were deduced from the DNA. The sample table contains approximately 150,000 clones; only one count was recorded for more than 80% of them. Around 4.8% of the sample belongs to the ten largest clones.

Collaborating institutions collected whole blood in K2EDTA tubes following their own protocols. Collaborator samples were shipped for TCRbeta analysis as frozen whole blood, isolated PBMCs, or DNA extracted from either sample type. The CDR3, cysteine through phenylalanine, is 16 amino acids long. The kept DNA is CDR3 alone, 48 bases in frame from the first base. CDR1 and CDR2 are read off the germline V gene as SGHAT and FQNNGV. V is trimmed back by 6 bases and J by 4 bases, and the junction contains 10 bases that no gene match accounts for. Recombination joined TRBV11-2 with TRBJ2-2, with 8 bases matching TRBD1. Sample: peripheral blood. This sequence originates from a human donor in a cohort sampled during active COVID-19. The CDR3 in this case is CASRSTGDRRTGELFF. The DNA reads as follows: TGTGCCAGCAGGTCGACAGGGGACCGGCGCACCGGGGAGCTGTTTTTT.